The entry below gives a single TCR beta chain sequence along with its context. Antigen unknown. Autoimmune disease history or systemic immunosuppression barred patients. Looked up from germline, CDR1 is SGHTA and CDR2 is FQGNSA. CDR3 size: 13 residues. The V gene lost 5 bases and the J gene lost 3 bases, with 8 bases spanning the gap. The sample originates from a study of OX40 agonist ivuxolimab in advanced cancers. Study observations and caveats: It was not determined which antigens were specifically recognized by the peripheral T cells that had undergone clonal expansion.

The repertoire was sequenced with immunoSEQ multiplex PCR; TCRdb's copy has only in-frame clones and lacks some. The profile covers 82,000 or so clones, with about 90% appearing a single time and 1.1% taken by the ten largest. The chain joins TRBV7-2 to TRBJ1-5; a weak D match, TRBD1 (6 bases). This TCR was sampled from an adult with an advanced solid tumor such as melanoma, head and neck, liver or kidney cancer. This material consisted of CD4+ or CD8+ T cells sorted from blood, taken in a trial of the OX40 agonist ivuxolimab. The CDR3 nucleotides are TGTGCCAGCAGCCGACAGGCCAATCAGCCCCAGCATTTT. Its protein is CASSRQANQPQHF. The complete variable domain, with remaining parts taken from reference TRBV7-2 and TRBJ1-5, reads GAGVSQSPSNKVTEKGKDVELRCDPISGHTALYWYRQSLGQGLEFLIYFQGNSAPDKSGLPSDRFSAERTGGSVSTLTIQRTQQEDSAVYLCASSRQANQPQHFGDGTRLSIL.